This TCR beta chain was obtained from a study of cytomegalovirus exposure and HLA in healthy donors. Study-wide results and caveats: Rates of TCR association differed by HLA locus in a later analysis, with DRB1 highest and HLA-C lowest. Diagnosis of cytomegalovirus status made by the classifier reportedly showed high specificity and sensitivity. Likely technical artifact: a cluster of highly shared sequence variants. Presence/absence analyses supposed approximately even sequencing depth among donors.

The CDR3 is 17 amino acids. Deletions cut 1 base from V and 3 bases from J, with 18 bases between. The germline gives CDR1 LNHDA, CDR2 SQIVND (reference sequence). The study ran its PCR with 60 Vbeta and 13 Jbeta primers. Assay: immunoSEQ multiplex PCR; the TCRdb copy retains only in-frame clones and omits some. Among 110,000 to 150,000 clones listed, about 73% were seen once. This clone was counted a single time. No antigen is known for it. Input material: PBMCs. This sequence was found in a woman aged 60-70 years in good health and CMV-seropositive. The V gene is TRBV19, the J gene TRBJ1-1; the D gene is possibly TRBD1 (5 bases). The CDR3 DNA sequence: TGTGCCAGTAGTATAGTGGGGTTGAAAACGGGGGACACTGAAGCTTTCTTT. This encodes CASSIVGLKTGDTEAFF.